This T cell receptor (beta chain) was sequenced during a study of T cell changes during pregnancy in multiple sclerosis. This clone was observed a single time. The table came from immunoSEQ multiplex PCR; TCRdb's copy has only in-frame clones and leaves some out. The table lists about 41,000 clones, 90% to 95% of them singletons. The CDR3 has 16 amino acids. Germline CDR1 reads SGHAT; CDR2 reads FQNNGV. V was shortened by 3 bases and J by 0 bases, with 15 bases between the two germline ends. Sequences were derived from CD8+ T cells from peripheral blood mononuclear cells, sampled in the third trimester of pregnancy. The TCR sequence derives from a female donor with multiple sclerosis, enrolled in a pregnancy study. This chain joins TRBV11-2 and TRBJ2-7; maybe TRBD2 (5 bases). This CDR3 is CASSLIAATSSYEQYF. The CDR3 coding sequence is TGTGCCAGCAGCTTGATAGCAGCTACTAGCTCCTACGAGCAGTACTTC. The whole variable domain, remainder taken from reference TRBV11-2 and TRBJ2-7, is EAGVAQSPRYKIIEKRQSVAFWCNPISGHATLYWYQQILGQGPKLLIQFQNNGVVDDSQLPKDRFSAERLKGVDSTLKIQPAKLEDSAVYLCASSLIAATSSYEQYFGPGTRLTVT.